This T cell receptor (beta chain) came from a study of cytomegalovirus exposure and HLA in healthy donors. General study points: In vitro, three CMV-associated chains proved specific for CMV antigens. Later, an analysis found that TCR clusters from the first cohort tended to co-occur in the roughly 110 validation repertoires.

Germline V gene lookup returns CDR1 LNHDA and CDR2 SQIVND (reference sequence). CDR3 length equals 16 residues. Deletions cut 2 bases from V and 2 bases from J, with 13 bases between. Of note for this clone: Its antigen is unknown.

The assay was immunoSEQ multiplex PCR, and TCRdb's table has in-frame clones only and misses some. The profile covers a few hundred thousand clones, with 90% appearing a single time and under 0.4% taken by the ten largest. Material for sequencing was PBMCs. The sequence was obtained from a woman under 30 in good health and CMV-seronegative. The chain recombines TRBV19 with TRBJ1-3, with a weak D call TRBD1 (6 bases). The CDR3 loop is CASSIKGQRAGNTIYF. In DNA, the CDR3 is TGTGCCAGTAGTATAAAAGGACAGCGCGCTGGAAACACCATATATTTT. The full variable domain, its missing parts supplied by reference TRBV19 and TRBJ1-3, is DGGITQSPKYLFRKEGQNVTLSCEQNLNHDAMYWYRQDPGQGLRLIYYSQIVNDFQKGDIAEGYSVSREKKESFPLTVTSAQKNPTAFYLCASSIKGQRAGNTIYFGEGSWLTVV.